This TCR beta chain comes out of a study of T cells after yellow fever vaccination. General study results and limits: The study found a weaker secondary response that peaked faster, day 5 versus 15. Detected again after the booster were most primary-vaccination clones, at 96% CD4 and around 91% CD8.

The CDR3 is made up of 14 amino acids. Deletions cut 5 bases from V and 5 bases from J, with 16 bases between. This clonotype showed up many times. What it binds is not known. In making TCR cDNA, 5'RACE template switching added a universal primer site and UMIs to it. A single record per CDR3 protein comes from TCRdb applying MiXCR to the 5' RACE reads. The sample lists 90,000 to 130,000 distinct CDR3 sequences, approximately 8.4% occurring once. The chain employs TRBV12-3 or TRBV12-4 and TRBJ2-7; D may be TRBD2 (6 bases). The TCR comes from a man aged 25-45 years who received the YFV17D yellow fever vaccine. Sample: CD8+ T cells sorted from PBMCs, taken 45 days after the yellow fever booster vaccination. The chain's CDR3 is CASSLSGDLDEQYF. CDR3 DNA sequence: TGTGCCAGCAGTCTCTCGGGGGACTTGGACGAGCAGTACTTC.